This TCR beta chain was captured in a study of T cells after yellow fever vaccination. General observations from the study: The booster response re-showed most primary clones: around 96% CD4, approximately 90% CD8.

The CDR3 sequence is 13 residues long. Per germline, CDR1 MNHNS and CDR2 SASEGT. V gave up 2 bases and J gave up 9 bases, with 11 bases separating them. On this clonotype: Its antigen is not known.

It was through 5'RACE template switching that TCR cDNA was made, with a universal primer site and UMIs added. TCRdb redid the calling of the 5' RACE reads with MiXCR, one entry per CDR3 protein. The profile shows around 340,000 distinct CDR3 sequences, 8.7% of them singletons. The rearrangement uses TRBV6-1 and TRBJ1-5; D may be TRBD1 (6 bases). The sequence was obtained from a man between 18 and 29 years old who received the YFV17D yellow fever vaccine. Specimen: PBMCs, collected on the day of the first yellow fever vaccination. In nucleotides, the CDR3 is TGTGCCAGCAGTGAATCAGGGGCAACGCCCCAGCATTTT. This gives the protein CASSESGATPQHF.